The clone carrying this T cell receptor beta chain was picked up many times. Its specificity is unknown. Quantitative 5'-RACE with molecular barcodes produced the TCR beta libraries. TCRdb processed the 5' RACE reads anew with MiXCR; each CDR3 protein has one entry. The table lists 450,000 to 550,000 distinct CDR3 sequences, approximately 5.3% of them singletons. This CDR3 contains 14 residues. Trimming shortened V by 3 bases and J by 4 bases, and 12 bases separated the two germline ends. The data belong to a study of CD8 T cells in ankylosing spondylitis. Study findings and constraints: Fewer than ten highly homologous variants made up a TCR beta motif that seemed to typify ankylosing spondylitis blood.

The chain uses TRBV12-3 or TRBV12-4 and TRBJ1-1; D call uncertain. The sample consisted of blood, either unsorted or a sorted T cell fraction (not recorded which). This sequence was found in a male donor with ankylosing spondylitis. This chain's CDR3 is CASSFLQAGTEAFF. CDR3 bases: TGTGCCAGCAGTTTCCTCCAGGCGGGCACTGAAGCTTTCTTT.